One and the same sample provided the 3 T cell receptor beta chains below, sequenced in a study of human versus mouse CDR3 diversity and MHC coevolution. Using immunoSEQ multiplex PCR, the repertoire was profiled, and TCRdb retains in-frame clones only, with some absent. The data contain roughly 86,000 clones, 93% of them seen just once; the ten biggest clones take up around 1.3%. The sequenced sample was naive CD4+ T cells from blood. Subset given: CD45RO-negative CD62L-positive naive CD4 T cells. These TCRs come from a person between 25 and 69 years old in good health.

This clone was recorded once. This sequence joins TRBV11-2 and TRBJ1-5; a weak D match, TRBD1 (5 bases). Germline values: CDR1 SGHAT, CDR2 FQNNGV. V lost 0 bases, J lost 5 bases, and 11 bases lay in between. This CDR3 contains 15 residues. CDR3 amino acids: CASSLEKGPYQPQHF. The CDR3 DNA reads TGTGCCAGCAGCTTAGAGAAGGGGCCCTATCAGCCCCAGCATTTT.

Here the CDR3 DNA reads TGTGCCAGCAGACTGACAGGGATATCCTACAATGAGCAGTTCTTC. This translates into CASRLTGISYNEQFF. The gene calls are TRBV27 and TRBJ2-1, with TRBD1 identical over 7 bases. Trimming removed 6 bases from V and 1 base from J; junction bases left unmatched: 6. The length of the CDR3 is 15 residues. Germline V gene sequence: CDR1 MNHEY, CDR2 SMNVEV (reference sequence).

The genes are TRBV6-5 and TRBJ1-1; D ambiguous. CDR3 size: 14 residues. Germline V gives CDR1 MNHEY, CDR2 SVGAGI. V was trimmed by 0 bases and J by 4 bases, leaving 9 bases between them. In DNA, the CDR3 is TGTGCCAGCAGTTACTCGAAGAGTGTCACTGAAGCTTTCTTT. Residues: CASSYSKSVTEAFF.